Below, 2 T cell receptor beta chains from the same sample are listed, as sequenced in a study of CD8+CD57+ T cells in acquired aplastic anemia. The use of genomic DNA as template underpinned the TCR beta VDJ and CDR3 profiling. TCRdb independently ran MiXCR on the reads; one entry per CDR3 protein. Here the sample spans approximately 200,000 distinct CDR3 sequences, around 60% being singletons. Material for sequencing was sorted CD4+, CD8+, or CD8+CD57+ T cells (not recorded which) from PBMCs. These receptors all come from a human donor in good health.

This clonotype was seen once. The V and J genes are TRBV7-8 and TRBJ2-1; 8 bases are a match to TRBD2. The germline V gene encodes CDR1 SGHVS and CDR2 FQNEAQ. Germline trimming cut 1 base from V and 10 bases from J; bases unmatched to any gene: 6. The length of the CDR3 is 14 residues. This CDR3 reads CASSLGTIAGEQFF. The CDR3 bases are TGTGCCAGCAGCTTAGGGACCATAGCGGGGGAGCAGTTCTTC.

Remarks on this clonotype: At one boundary the junction diverges from the germline segment, which might be a read error. J is TRBJ1-2 and V is TRBV10-3, with TRBD1 matching 7 bases. The CDR3 is 13 residues long. Germline values: CDR1 ENHRY, CDR2 SYGVKD. The CDR3 DNA reads as TGTGCCAGCAGTTCGACAGGGAGAGGTGGCTACACCTTC. The encoded protein is CASSSTGRGGYTF.